This T cell receptor (beta chain) was observed in a study of cytomegalovirus exposure and HLA in healthy donors. Study-level results: Cytomegalovirus-associated status was assigned to about 160 TCR beta chains.

Measured with immunoSEQ multiplex PCR; TCRdb has only the in-frame clones, and not every one. The data show 80,000 to 100,000 clones, with around 85% seen just once and roughly 3.7% held by the top ten. Germline V gives CDR1 SGHTA, CDR2 FQGNSA. The CDR3 spans 13 residues. In regard to this clone: Antigen: not known. Germline and junction disagree at one end, which may indicate a read error.

This TCR was recovered from a woman aged 25 to 45 in good health and CMV-seronegative. J is TRBJ1-2 and V is TRBV7-2, with 8 bases matching TRBD1. Source material: PBMCs. The CDR3 coding sequence is TGTGCCAGCAGCGCAATCCGGGACAGGCTCTCCCCCTTC. It translates to CASSAIRDRLSPF.